Listed below are T cell receptor beta chains from one sample, sequenced in a study of beta chain features in type 1 diabetes. Measured with immunoSEQ multiplex PCR; TCRdb has only the in-frame clones, and not every one. The table lists under 300,000 clones, over 20% of them singletons. Material for sequencing was naive CD4+ T cells from blood. These receptors were obtained from a woman aged 40 to 55 with type 1 diabetes. Each CDR3 is given with its conserved first and last residue. Fields, in order: J gene, CDR3 length, V gene, D gene, clone size, CDR3 protein, CDR3 DNA. The D gene is left open where the match is weak. A clone size is listed for some rows: how often the clone was seen (once, few, many), or a class if it is expanded.

j_call: TRBJ1-1; cdr3_length: 11; v_call: TRBV20-1; d_call: .; clone_size: few; cdr3_aa: CSAREGGEAFF; cdr3_nt: TGCAGTGCTAGAGAGGGGGGTGAAGCTTTCTTT
j_call: TRBJ2-3; cdr3_length: 15; v_call: TRBV30; d_call: TRBD2; clone_size: .; cdr3_aa: CASKVTSGSTDTQYF; cdr3_nt: TGTGCCTCCAAGGTGACTAGCGGGAGCACAGATACGCAGTATTTT
j_call: TRBJ2-5; cdr3_length: 15; v_call: TRBV28; d_call: .; clone_size: .; cdr3_aa: CASGVWGDGQETQYF; cdr3_nt: TGTGCCAGCGGCGTGTGGGGGGACGGCCAAGAGACCCAGTACTTC
j_call: TRBJ1-1; cdr3_length: 12; v_call: TRBV4-1; d_call: .; clone_size: .; cdr3_aa: CASSQDLTEAFF; cdr3_nt: TGCGCCAGCAGCCAAGACTTAACTGAAGCTTTCTTT
j_call: TRBJ2-2; cdr3_length: 15; v_call: TRBV10-2; d_call: .; clone_size: .; cdr3_aa: CASSEHKPDTGELFF; cdr3_nt: TGCGCCAGCAGTGAGCATAAACCGGACACCGGGGAGCTGTTTTTT
j_call: TRBJ2-1; cdr3_length: 14; v_call: TRBV28; d_call: TRBD2; clone_size: .; cdr3_aa: CASSLSGGFNEQFF; cdr3_nt: TGTGCCAGCAGTTTGAGCGGGGGATTCAATGAGCAGTTCTTC
j_call: TRBJ2-3; cdr3_length: 14; v_call: TRBV6-5; d_call: .; clone_size: few; cdr3_aa: CASTPRGKADTQYF; cdr3_nt: TGTGCCAGCACCCCCAGGGGCAAGGCAGATACGCAGTATTTT
j_call: TRBJ2-7; cdr3_length: 15; v_call: TRBV15; d_call: TRBD1; clone_size: few; cdr3_aa: CATSRGGQGAYEQYF; cdr3_nt: TGTGCCACCAGCAGAGGGGGACAGGGGGCCTACGAGCAGTACTTC
j_call: TRBJ2-5; cdr3_length: 14; v_call: TRBV9; d_call: .; clone_size: few; cdr3_aa: CASSVVHLRETQYF; cdr3_nt: TGTGCCAGCAGCGTAGTTCACCTTCGGGAGACCCAGTACTTC
j_call: TRBJ2-7; cdr3_length: 13; v_call: TRBV5-1; d_call: TRBD2; clone_size: few; cdr3_aa: CASSWTSGYEQYF; cdr3_nt: TGCGCCAGCAGCTGGACTAGCGGCTACGAGCAGTACTTC
j_call: TRBJ2-1; cdr3_length: 16; v_call: TRBV5-4; d_call: .; clone_size: few; cdr3_aa: CASSLDPSGLYNEQFF; cdr3_nt: TGTGCCAGCAGCTTGGATCCGAGCGGCCTATACAATGAGCAGTTCTTC
j_call: TRBJ1-1; cdr3_length: 15; v_call: TRBV4-3; d_call: .; clone_size: once; cdr3_aa: CASSLGQSMNTEAFF; cdr3_nt: TGCGCCAGCAGCCTGGGGCAGAGCATGAACACTGAAGCTTTCTTT
j_call: TRBJ1-2; cdr3_length: 13; v_call: TRBV23-1; d_call: .; clone_size: .; cdr3_aa: CASSQGKGDGYTF; cdr3_nt: TGCGCCAGCAGTCAGGGGAAGGGGGATGGCTACACCTTC
j_call: TRBJ2-7; cdr3_length: 15; v_call: TRBV19; d_call: TRBD1; clone_size: .; cdr3_aa: CASSSGQGEIYEQYF; cdr3_nt: TGTGCCAGTAGTTCGGGACAGGGGGAAATATACGAGCAGTACTTC
j_call: TRBJ1-2; cdr3_length: 14; v_call: TRBV5-6; d_call: .; clone_size: few; cdr3_aa: CASNPVRQNYGYTF; cdr3_nt: TGTGCCAGCAACCCAGTGCGACAGAACTATGGCTACACCTTC
j_call: TRBJ1-1; cdr3_length: 14; v_call: TRBV5-1; d_call: TRBD1; clone_size: .; cdr3_aa: CASSKGQEVTEAFF; cdr3_nt: TGCGCCAGCAGCAAAGGACAGGAGGTCACTGAAGCTTTCTTT
j_call: TRBJ1-6; cdr3_length: 15; v_call: TRBV13; d_call: .; clone_size: few; cdr3_aa: CASSLGQGYNSPLHF; cdr3_nt: TGTGCCAGCAGCTTAGGACAGGGCTATAATTCACCCCTCCACTTT
j_call: TRBJ1-2; cdr3_length: 13; v_call: TRBV9; d_call: .; clone_size: few; cdr3_aa: CASSPRTETGYTF; cdr3_nt: TGTGCCAGCAGCCCTAGGACAGAAACTGGCTACACCTTC
j_call: TRBJ1-4; cdr3_length: 17; v_call: TRBV27; d_call: TRBD1; clone_size: .; cdr3_aa: CASSRSTTQGVGEKLFF; cdr3_nt: TGTGCCAGCAGCCGATCGACCACACAGGGGGTAGGGGAAAAACTGTTTTTT
j_call: TRBJ2-7; cdr3_length: 11; v_call: TRBV29-1; d_call: .; clone_size: .; cdr3_aa: CSASLSYEQYF; cdr3_nt: TGCAGCGCCTCCCTCTCATACGAGCAGTACTTC
j_call: TRBJ2-1; cdr3_length: 16; v_call: TRBV29-1; d_call: TRBD2; clone_size: .; cdr3_aa: CSVGRRLAGPGDEQFF; cdr3_nt: TGCAGCGTTGGGAGGAGGCTAGCGGGGCCCGGGGATGAGCAGTTCTTC
j_call: TRBJ2-5; cdr3_length: 16; v_call: TRBV4-1; d_call: TRBD2; clone_size: few; cdr3_aa: CASSQFPLALQETQYF; cdr3_nt: TGCGCCAGCAGCCAATTCCCACTAGCGCTTCAAGAGACCCAGTACTTC
j_call: TRBJ2-7; cdr3_length: 13; v_call: TRBV6-6; d_call: .; clone_size: .; cdr3_aa: CASLRGDTYEQYF; cdr3_nt: TGTGCCAGCTTAAGAGGGGACACCTACGAGCAGTACTTC
j_call: TRBJ1-2; cdr3_length: 11; v_call: TRBV20-1; d_call: .; clone_size: .; cdr3_aa: CSASRGKGYTF; cdr3_nt: TGCAGTGCTAGTCGGGGGAAGGGCTACACCTTC
j_call: TRBJ1-2; cdr3_length: 14; v_call: TRBV18; d_call: .; clone_size: few; cdr3_aa: CASSPGRNNYGYTF; cdr3_nt: TGTGCCAGCTCACCAGGGAGGAATAACTATGGCTACACCTTC
j_call: TRBJ2-5; cdr3_length: 15; v_call: TRBV7-9; d_call: .; clone_size: few; cdr3_aa: CASSSQESSRETQYF; cdr3_nt: TGTGCCAGCAGCTCCCAGGAAAGCAGTAGGGAGACCCAGTACTTC
j_call: TRBJ1-6; cdr3_length: 13; v_call: TRBV6-5; d_call: .; clone_size: .; cdr3_aa: CASSYEGESPLHF; cdr3_nt: TGTGCCAGCAGTTACGAGGGTGAATCACCCCTCCACTTT
j_call: TRBJ1-2; cdr3_length: 13; v_call: TRBV11-2; d_call: .; clone_size: once; cdr3_aa: CASSLDRRAGYTF; cdr3_nt: TGTGCCAGCAGCTTAGATAGGAGGGCTGGCTACACCTTC
j_call: TRBJ1-2; cdr3_length: 13; v_call: TRBV19; d_call: .; clone_size: few; cdr3_aa: CASRAGGGYGYTF; cdr3_nt: TGTGCCAGTAGGGCGGGGGGCGGCTATGGCTACACCTTC
j_call: TRBJ1-1; cdr3_length: 13; v_call: TRBV5-1; d_call: .; clone_size: .; cdr3_aa: CASSLTGDTEAFF; cdr3_nt: TGCGCCAGCAGCTTGACGGGGGACACTGAAGCTTTCTTT